Below, 20 T cell receptor beta chains from the same sample are listed, as sequenced in a study of T cell responses to AZD1222 COVID-19 vaccine. Repertoires were generated with immunoSEQ multiplex PCR, while TCRdb's copy carries only in-frame clones and drops some. The table shows 100,000 to 150,000 clones, with around nine tenths occurring only once. This specimen consisted of peripheral blood, obtained on day 0 of AZD1222 vaccination. The receptors stem from an adult in good health.

V and J are TRBV7-8 and TRBJ1-1, with 7 bases fitting TRBD1. Trimming at V came to 1 base and at J to 3 bases, leaving 5 bases not matched to a gene. The germline V gene encodes CDR1 SGHVS and CDR2 FQNEAQ. The CDR3 runs to 15 residues. CDR3 nucleotides: TGTGCCAGCAGCTTAGGGACAGGAGGATACACTGAAGCTTTCTTT. This translates into CASSLGTGGYTEAFF.

The rearrangement uses TRBV5-1 and TRBJ1-2, with D hard to call. The CDR3 loop spans 13 amino acids. The V end lost 0 bases, the J end lost 1 base, and 4 bases lay between the germline ends. Germline V lookup: CDR1 SGHRS, CDR2 YFSETQ. CDR3 sequence: CASSLVLNYGYTF. Here the CDR3 DNA reads TGCGCCAGCAGCTTGGTGCTTAACTATGGCTACACCTTC.

The chain joins TRBV7-3 to TRBJ2-3; D may match TRBD1 or TRBD2 (7 bases each). Germline values: CDR1 SGHTA, CDR2 FQGTGA. The CDR3 totals 18 residues. Trimming removed 1 base from V and 5 bases from J, with 22 bases in between. This CDR3 is CASSLNIPQGGAKDTQYF. The CDR3, as DNA: TGTGCCAGCAGCTTAAACATCCCGCAGGGGGGGGCCAAAGATACGCAGTATTTT.

J is TRBJ2-1 and V is TRBV19; TRBD2 matches at 7 bases. The V segment lost 7 bases and the J segment 9 bases; nucleotides outside the gene matches: 12. This CDR3 contains 14 residues. CDR1 is LNHDA and CDR2 is SQIVND in the germline V gene (reference sequence). CDR3 region: CASNLAVRDGEQFF. CDR3 in DNA: TGTGCCAGTAACCTAGCGGTCCGGGACGGTGAGCAGTTCTTC. Together with reference TRBV19 and TRBJ2-1, the CDR3 gives the full variable domain: DGGITQSPKYLFRKEGQNVTLSCEQNLNHDAMYWYRQDPGQGLRLIYYSQIVNDFQKGDIAEGYSVSREKKESFPLTVTSAQKNPTAFYLCASNLAVRDGEQFFGPGTRLTVL.

Only a few counts were recorded for this clone. This rearrangement joins TRBV6-6 to TRBJ2-2, with D tentatively TRBD2 (7 bases). Per the germline V gene, CDR1 is MNHNY and CDR2 is SVGAGI (reference sequence). CDR3 length equals 17 residues. Trimming took off 5 bases at V and 3 bases at J, with 19 bases between the two ends. The CDR3 nucleotides read TGTGCCAGCAGTCCCTCCCCTGGGGGGGGGCACACCGGGGAGCTGTTTTTT. Translation gives CASSPSPGGGHTGELFF.

The rearrangement links TRBV6-1 to TRBJ1-2, with D unclear. Germline values: CDR1 MNHNS, CDR2 SASEGT. The CDR3 totals 13 residues. Trimming removed 1 base from V and 6 bases from J, with 9 bases in between. The CDR3 DNA follows: TGTGCCAGCAGTGAAGTCAAGAGGGATGGCTACACCTTC. Its protein product is CASSEVKRDGYTF.

The rearrangement joins TRBV11-2 to TRBJ2-7, with D tentatively TRBD2 (5 bases). The germline V gene has CDR1 SGHAT and CDR2 FQNNGV. The CDR3 is 17 residues long. V lost 5 bases, J lost 5 bases, and 25 bases lay in between. CDR3: CASSPLGGGDVDHEQYF. Here the CDR3 DNA reads TGTGCCAGCAGCCCCCTAGGAGGTGGAGACGTCGATCACGAGCAGTACTTC.

This chain uses TRBV6-2 or TRBV6-3 with TRBJ2-1; 8 bases map to TRBD2. Germline V gene data show CDR1 as MNHEY and CDR2 as SVGEGT. This CDR3 is built from 15 residues. Trimming at V came to 4 bases and at J to 8 bases, leaving 10 bases not matched to a gene. The CDR3 spells CASSSGTRIGDEQFF. The CDR3 nucleotides read TGTGCCAGCAGTTCAGGGACTAGAATTGGGGATGAGCAGTTCTTC.

This clone was found a few times. J is TRBJ1-5 and V is TRBV7-9; 7 bases are shared with TRBD1. This CDR3 contains 13 residues. Germline V gene sequence: CDR1 SEHNR, CDR2 FQNEAQ (reference sequence). V lost 5 bases and J lost 9; bases outside the gene matches: 7. DNA of the CDR3: TGTGCCAGCAGCCGGGAGGGGGCCATGCCCCAGCATTTT. It encodes CASSREGAMPQHF. Full variable domain (missing parts from reference TRBV7-9 and TRBJ1-5): DTGVSQNPRHKITKRGQNVTFRCDPISEHNRLYWYRQTLGQGPEFLTYFQNEAQLEKSRLLSDRFSAERPKGSFSTLEIQRTEQGDSAMYLCASSREGAMPQHFGDGTRLSIL.

The CDR3 protein is CASSYSGDGRGYTF. The CDR3 region has the DNA TGTGCCAGCAGTTACTCAGGTGACGGGCGGGGCTACACCTTC. V gene TRBV6-6 combines with J gene TRBJ1-2; D remains unclear. This CDR3 is 14 amino acids long. Germline V gives CDR1 MNHNY, CDR2 SVGAGI (reference sequence). V gave up 0 bases and J gave up 8 bases, with 13 bases separating them.

This clone has just one count. V usage is TRBV4-2 and J usage is TRBJ2-3, with a tentative D call TRBD2 (5 bases). This CDR3 spans 15 amino acids. Trimming left V 0 bases short and J 6 bases short, with 13 bases between. Germline V gene sequence: CDR1 LGHNA, CDR2 YNFKEQ. As DNA, the CDR3 is TGTGCCAGCAGCCAAGATCTTGAGGGAGAGGATACGCAGTATTTT. Translation gives CASSQDLEGEDTQYF.

V usage is TRBV28 and J usage is TRBJ2-7; TRBD2 matches 10 bases. CDR3 length equals 14 residues. V lost 5 bases to trimming and J lost 4 bases; unmatched junction nucleotides: 5. CDR1 and CDR2 (germline): MDHEN, SYDVKM. The CDR3 DNA follows: TGTGCCAGCAGTCTAGCGGGGGAGGTTTACGAGCAGTACTTC. It encodes CASSLAGEVYEQYF.

This clone was seen just once. The CDR3 loop reads CASSPQEAGAGYTF. CDR3 in DNA: TGCGCCAGCAGCCCCCAGGAGGCAGGGGCCGGCTACACCTTC. This chain links TRBV4-1 with TRBJ1-2, with a tentative D call TRBD1 (6 bases). Germline loops: CDR1 MGHRA, CDR2 YSYEKL. The CDR3 sequence is 14 residues long. Trimming removed 4 bases at V and 8 bases at J, with 17 bases between.

The genes are TRBV3-1 (or the pseudogene TRBV3-2) and TRBJ1-2; D possibly corresponds to TRBD1 (5 bases). In germline, CDR1 is LGHDT, CDR2 YNNKEL (reference sequence). CDR3 length equals 14 residues. V gave up 4 bases and J gave up 4 bases, with 13 bases separating them. CDR3 residues: CASSPWGTSYGYTF. In DNA form, the CDR3 reads TGTGCCAGCAGCCCCTGGGGGACTTCCTATGGCTACACCTTC.

The chain uses TRBV19 and TRBJ2-1; D remains unclear. Per germline, CDR1 LNHDA and CDR2 SQIVND (reference sequence). The CDR3 consists of 14 residues. The V end was cut by 3 bases, the J end by 0 bases, with 6 bases between. DNA of the CDR3: TGTGCCAGTAGTATGGTTAGCTCCTACAATGAGCAGTTCTTC. Translation gives CASSMVSSYNEQFF.

The rearrangement joins TRBV18 to TRBJ2-7, with D unresolved. V was cut by 6 bases and J by 6 bases, with 18 bases left in between. This CDR3 region has 14 residues. CDR1 KGHSH and CDR2 LQKENI come from the germline V gene. The CDR3 sequence is CASSKDISTAEQYF. In DNA, the CDR3 is TGTGCCAGCTCTAAAGACATCTCCACTGCCGAGCAGTACTTC.

This clone was counted a few times. V is TRBV29-1 and J is TRBJ1-1; tentatively, D is TRBD1 (5 bases). From germline, CDR1 is SQVTM and CDR2 ANQGSEA. Trimming took off 7 bases at V and 1 base at J, with 13 bases between the two ends. The CDR3 has 13 residues. In DNA, the CDR3 is TGCAGCGGAAACAGGAACCAGAACACTGAAGCTTTCTTT. Translation: CSGNRNQNTEAFF.

The CDR3 region has the DNA TGCAGCGCCGCTAAAGACAGGACCTACGAGCAGTACTTC. This translates into CSAAKDRTYEQYF. The chain is built from TRBV29-1 and TRBJ2-7; D might be TRBD1 (6 bases). Germline CDR1 SQVTM, CDR2 ANQGSEA. Between the trimmed V and J ends, which lost 7 bases and 2 bases, there was a span of 15 bases. CDR3 length: 13 amino acids.

The chain couples TRBV28 to TRBJ2-1, with D possibly called TRBD1 or TRBD2 (5 bases each). V shed 5 bases and J shed 6 bases, with 14 bases lying between them. Germline V gene lookup returns CDR1 MDHEN and CDR2 SYDVKM. This CDR3 region has 14 residues. CDR3 loop: CASSTPGAGNEQFF. The DNA of the CDR3 is TGTGCCAGCAGTACCCCCGGGGCAGGCAATGAGCAGTTCTTC.

This sequence joins TRBV30 and TRBJ2-3; unclear D gene. V lost 2 bases and J 4 bases, leaving 7 bases between the germline ends. Germline CDR1 and CDR2: GTSNPN and SVGIG (reference sequence). CDR3 length: 12 amino acids. CDR3 protein: CAWSPDPDTQYF. CDR3 nucleotides: TGTGCCTGGAGTCCAGACCCAGATACGCAGTATTTT.